A selection of T cell receptor beta chains follows, all from one sample in a study of T-cell reconstitution after alpha-beta-depleted transplantation in children. TCRdb re-called the PCR reads through MiXCR, storing one row per CDR3 protein. The sample consists of 250,000 to 300,000 distinct CDR3 sequences, about 9.5% of them appearing once. This sample comprised PBMCs, obtained before TCRalphabeta/CD19-depleted stem cell transplant. The receptors here all came from a boy under two years old with acute myeloid leukemia, due to receive a stem cell transplant. The CDR3 runs from the conserved cysteine through the conserved F or W.

CDR3 protein,V gene,J gene
CASSLGGRGPYNEQFF,TRBV7-7,TRBJ2-1
CASSFEVPNTGELFF,TRBV27,TRBJ2-2
CASSLVGLAGGRSYNEQFF,TRBV7-9,TRBJ2-1
CASRTQGRTDTQYF,TRBV7-2,TRBJ2-3
CASSLVMSGGNEKLFF,TRBV5-1,TRBJ1-4
CASSRNLRGRAAETQYF,TRBV4-3,TRBJ2-5
CASSLERSGANVLTF,TRBV12-3/TRBV12-4,TRBJ2-6
CASSLVQGNTEAFF,TRBV7-2,TRBJ1-1
CASSLVQGAYEQYF,TRBV7-2,TRBJ2-7
CASSLASSLLSYNEQFF,TRBV7-2,TRBJ2-1
CSAIPRQVYGYTF,TRBV20-1,TRBJ1-2
CSALRGRETEAFF,TRBV20-1,TRBJ1-1
CASRYPTQGNGSSYEQYF,TRBV5-5,TRBJ2-7
CAWSSGQGYEQFF,TRBV30,TRBJ2-1
CASKAELNTEAFF,TRBV6-1,TRBJ1-1